Sequencing of this TCR beta chain was carried out in a study of cytomegalovirus exposure and HLA in healthy donors. The PCR used 60 Vbeta and 13 Jbeta primers. The method was immunoSEQ multiplex PCR; TCRdb's version includes in-frame clones alone and lacks a portion of them. Of over 130,000 clones listed, approximately 86% are singletons. This clone was seen only a few times. This CDR3 is built from 15 residues. In germline, CDR1 is PRHDT, CDR2 FYEKMQ (reference sequence). V was clipped by 5 bases and J by 2 bases, with 15 bases between them. The source of this sequence is a woman aged 40 to 50 in good health and CMV-seronegative. The V and J genes are TRBV13 and TRBJ1-2; unclear D gene. The sequencing sample was made of PBMCs. CDR3 amino acids: CASSPRSQKNYGYTF. CDR3 DNA sequence: TGTGCCAGCAGCCCCCGTTCCCAGAAAAACTATGGCTACACCTTC.